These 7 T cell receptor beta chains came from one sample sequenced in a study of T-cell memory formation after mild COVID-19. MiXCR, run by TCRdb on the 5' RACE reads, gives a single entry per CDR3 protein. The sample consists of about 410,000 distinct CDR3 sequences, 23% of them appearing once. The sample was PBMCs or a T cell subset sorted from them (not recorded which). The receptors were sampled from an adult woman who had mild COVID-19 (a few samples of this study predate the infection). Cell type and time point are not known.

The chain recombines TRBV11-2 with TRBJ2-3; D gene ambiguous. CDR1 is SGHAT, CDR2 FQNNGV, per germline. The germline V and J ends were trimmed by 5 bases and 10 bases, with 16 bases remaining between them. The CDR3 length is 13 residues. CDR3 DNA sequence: TGTGCCAGCAGCCCCCGGACCGAAGGGCCGCAGTATTTT. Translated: CASSPRTEGPQYF.

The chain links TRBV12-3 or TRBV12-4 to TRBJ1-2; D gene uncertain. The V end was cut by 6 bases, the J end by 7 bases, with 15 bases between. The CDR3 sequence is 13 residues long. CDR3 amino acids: CASSQNPPGGYTF. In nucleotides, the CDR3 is TGTGCCAGCAGCCAAAACCCCCCCGGTGGCTACACCTTC.

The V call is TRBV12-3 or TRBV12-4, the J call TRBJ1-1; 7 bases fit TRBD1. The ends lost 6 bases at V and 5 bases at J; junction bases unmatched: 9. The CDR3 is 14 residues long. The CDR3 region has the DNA TGTGCCAGCAGCCAACAGGGGCCTATTACTGAAGCTTTCTTT. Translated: CASSQQGPITEAFF.

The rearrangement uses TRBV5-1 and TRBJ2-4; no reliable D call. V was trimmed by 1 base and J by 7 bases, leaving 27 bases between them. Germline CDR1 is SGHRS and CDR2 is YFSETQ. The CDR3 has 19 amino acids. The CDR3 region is CASSLSPTLKGLGTNIQYF. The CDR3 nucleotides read TGCGCCAGCAGCTTGAGTCCCACCCTAAAGGGCCTAGGAACCAACATTCAGTACTTC.

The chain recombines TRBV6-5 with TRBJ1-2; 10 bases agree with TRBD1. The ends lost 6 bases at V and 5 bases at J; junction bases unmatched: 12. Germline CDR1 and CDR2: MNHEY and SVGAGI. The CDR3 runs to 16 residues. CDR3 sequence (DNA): TGTGCCAGCAGGGGATCGGGACAGGGGCTAAGTTATGGCTACACCTTC. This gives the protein CASRGSGQGLSYGYTF.

For the CDR3, the DNA is TGTGCCAGCAGCATCCAGGGAGATGAGGACTATGGCTACACCTTC. Protein: CASSIQGDEDYGYTF. V gene TRBV7-8 combines with J gene TRBJ1-2; D perhaps matches TRBD1 (5 bases). The CDR3 contains 15 residues. CDR1 and CDR2 from the germline V gene are SGHVS and FQNEAQ. With 5 bases removed from V and 3 bases from J, the gap between germline ends came to 16 bases.

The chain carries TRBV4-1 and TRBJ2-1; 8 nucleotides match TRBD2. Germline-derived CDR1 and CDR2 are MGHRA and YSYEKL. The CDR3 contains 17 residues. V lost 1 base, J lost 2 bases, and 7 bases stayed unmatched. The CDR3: CASSQASTSGPYNEQFF. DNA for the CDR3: TGCGCCAGCAGCCAAGCTTCAACTAGCGGACCCTACAATGAGCAGTTCTTC.